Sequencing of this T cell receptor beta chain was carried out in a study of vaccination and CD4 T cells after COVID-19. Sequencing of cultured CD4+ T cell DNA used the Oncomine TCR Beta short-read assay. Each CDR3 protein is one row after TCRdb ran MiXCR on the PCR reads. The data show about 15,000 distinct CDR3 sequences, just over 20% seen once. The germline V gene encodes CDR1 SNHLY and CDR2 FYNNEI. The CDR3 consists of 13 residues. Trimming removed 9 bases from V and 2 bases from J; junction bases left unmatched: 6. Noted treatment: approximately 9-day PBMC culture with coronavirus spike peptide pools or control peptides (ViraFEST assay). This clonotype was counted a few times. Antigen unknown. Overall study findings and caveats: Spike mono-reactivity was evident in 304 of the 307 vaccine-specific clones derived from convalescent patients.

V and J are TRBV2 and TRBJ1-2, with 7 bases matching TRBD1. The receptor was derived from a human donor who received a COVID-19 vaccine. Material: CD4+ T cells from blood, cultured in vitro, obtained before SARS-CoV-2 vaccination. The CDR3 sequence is CASTTGENYGYTF. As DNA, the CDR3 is TGTGCCAGTACTACAGGGGAGAACTATGGCTACACCTTC.